Presented here are 17 T cell receptor beta chains from one specimen sequenced in a study of Ad26.COV2.S vaccination and SARS-CoV-2 variants (dated by TCRdb to about 2021). The treatment or condition label on this specimen signifies: 15 to 20 received Ad26.COV2.S at low or high dose, single or two shots; 5 received placebo; per-sample allocation not given. For vaccine and placebo recipients, the sequenced repertoires came from samples collected on day 63 after the first injection. The method was the immunoSEQ multiplex PCR assay. This immuneACCESS table, as held by TCRdb, lists in-frame sequences with V and J called but not all clones. Of the missing ones, under half trace to an unresolved V gene in checked studies; the others have no known cause. Present in this sample are some 520,000 clones, roughly 85% of which were seen just once. The ten largest clones take up roughly 13% of the sample. The specimen comprised peripheral blood, sampled in a trial of Ad26.COV2.S vaccine versus placebo. The receptors were gathered from a person between 18 and 65 years old who received the Ad26.COV2.S COVID-19 vaccine or a placebo.

The genes are TRBV30 and TRBJ2-5, with a weak D call TRBD2 (5 bases). The CDR3 spans 13 residues. V was clipped by 4 bases and J by 0 bases, with 9 bases between them. Looked up from germline, CDR1 is GTSNPN and CDR2 is SVGIG (reference sequence). The CDR3: CAWIGENQETQYF. In nucleotides, the CDR3 is TGTGCCTGGATCGGGGAGAACCAAGAGACCCAGTACTTC.

V usage is TRBV7-2 and J usage is TRBJ1-5; 9 positions agree with TRBD1. This CDR3 region has 16 residues. Germline values: CDR1 SGHTA, CDR2 FQGNSA. The V segment lost 5 bases and the J segment 3 bases; nucleotides outside the gene matches: 8. Here the CDR3 DNA reads TGTGCCAGCAGCCAGGGACAGGGATTAAACAATCAGCCCCAGCATTTT. Amino acids: CASSQGQGLNNQPQHF.

This chain uses TRBV28 with TRBJ2-3; tentative D call: TRBD2 (7 bases). V shed 8 bases and J shed 1 base, with 22 bases lying between them. From germline, CDR1 is MDHEN and CDR2 SYDVKM. The CDR3 consists of 17 residues. The CDR3 DNA reads as TGTGCCAGCCAAGCGGTCGGGGGGCGCTTAGGCACAGATACGCAGTATTTT. This translates into CASQAVGGRLGTDTQYF.

The chain uses TRBV30 and TRBJ2-5; TRBD1 aligns across 10 bases. CDR3 length: 17 amino acids. Looked up from germline, CDR1 is GTSNPN and CDR2 is SVGIG (reference sequence). Trimming removed 1 base from V and 3 bases from J; junction bases left unmatched: 11. Written as DNA, the CDR3 is TGTGCCTGGAGTGCCAGAAGGGACAGGGGCTTGGAAGAGACCCAGTACTTC. Amino acid sequence: CAWSARRDRGLEETQYF.

The V call is TRBV6-6, the J call TRBJ1-4; perhaps TRBD1 as D (6 bases). The CDR3 totals 14 residues. Germline values: CDR1 MNHNY, CDR2 SVGAGI (reference sequence). Trimming stripped 6 bases from V and 8 bases from J, with 16 bases between. CDR3 protein: CASRPGGGLEKLFF. The CDR3 DNA is TGTGCCAGCAGACCCGGGGGGGGCTTAGAAAAACTGTTTTTT.

This clone appeared once. This chain links TRBV28 with TRBJ1-4; 7 bases match TRBD1. This CDR3 region has 11 residues. J was trimmed by 14 bases and V by 6 bases; bases with no gene match: 6. CDR1 is MDHEN, CDR2 SYDVKM, per germline. The CDR3 DNA reads TGTGCCAGCAGCCCCGACAGGGTCCTGTTTTTT. Translation gives CASSPDRVLFF.

The chain couples TRBV30 to TRBJ1-2, with 10 bases lining up with TRBD1. The CDR3 length is 16 residues. Germline trimming cut 5 bases from V and 6 bases from J; bases unmatched to any gene: 15. CDR1 is GTSNPN, CDR2 SVGIG, per germline (reference sequence). The CDR3 DNA sequence: TGTGCCTGGCTAACCGGGACAGGGGCCCTTTCTGATGGCTACACCTTC. Translated: CAWLTGTGALSDGYTF.

This chain uses TRBV28 with TRBJ1-2, with D uncertain. CDR3 length: 14 amino acids. Trimming pared 3 bases from V and 4 bases from J, leaving 12 bases between. Germline assignment: CDR1 MDHEN and CDR2 SYDVKM. This CDR3 is CASSLAVRLYGYTF. The CDR3 DNA is TGTGCCAGCAGTTTGGCAGTCCGCCTCTATGGCTACACCTTC.

CDR3 sequence: CASREGNQPQHF. In DNA, the CDR3 is TGTGCCAGCAGGGAGGGCAATCAGCCCCAGCATTTT. J is TRBJ1-5 and V is TRBV6-6; D remains unclear. V lost 6 bases and J 2 bases, leaving 5 bases between the germline ends. This CDR3 has 12 amino acids. CDR1 is MNHNY and CDR2 is SVGAGI in the germline V gene (reference sequence).

The V call is TRBV7-2, the J call TRBJ2-7, with TRBD2 matching over 7 bases. The CDR3 spans 15 residues. Germline V gene sequence: CDR1 SGHTA, CDR2 FQGNSA. Unmatched junction bases numbered 9, after V lost 5 bases and J lost 2 bases. The CDR3 nucleotides are TGTGCCAGCAGCCTAGACGGCGGGAGCCCCTACGAGCAGTACTTC. Translation gives CASSLDGGSPYEQYF.

The chain joins TRBV4-3 to TRBJ2-7; the D is unclear. Trimming cost V 5 bases and J 3 bases, with 11 bases left between them. CDR3 length: 13 amino acids. The germline V gene encodes CDR1 LGHNA and CDR2 YSLEER. CDR3 in DNA: TGCGCCAGCAGCTCTTGGGCTTACTACGAGCAGTACTTC. Translation: CASSSWAYYEQYF.

This clone showed up just a few times. The chain carries TRBV5-6 and TRBJ2-7, with D perhaps TRBD1 (6 bases). Germline V gene data show CDR1 as SGHDT and CDR2 as YYEEEE. This CDR3 is built from 14 residues. Trimming removed 4 bases from V and 3 bases from J, with 14 bases in between. The CDR3 bases are TGTGCCAGCAGCCAGGGGCAAGGGTTCTACGAGCAGTACTTC. Protein sequence: CASSQGQGFYEQYF.

Written as DNA, the CDR3 is TGTGCCAGCGGGCCCAACAGGGGCGACAATCAGCCCCAGCATTTT. Protein product: CASGPNRGDNQPQHF. The chain carries TRBV2 and TRBJ1-5, with 7 bases lining up with TRBD1. The CDR3 spans 15 residues. In germline, CDR1 is SNHLY, CDR2 FYNNEI. Trimming removed 8 bases from V and 3 bases from J; junction bases left unmatched: 10.

This sequence joins TRBV11-2 and TRBJ2-1, with a possible D match to TRBD1 (5 bases). Germline CDR1 and CDR2: SGHAT and FQNNGV. There are 15 residues in the CDR3. Deletions cut 2 bases from V and 2 bases from J, with 10 bases between. The CDR3 bases are TGTGCCAGCAGCTTATCGCAGGGTACCTACAATGAGCAGTTCTTC. Translated: CASSLSQGTYNEQFF.

This clone was seen just once. This sequence joins TRBV19 and TRBJ2-3, with a tentative D call TRBD1 (7 bases). V lost 4 bases and J lost 2, with 13 bases in between. CDR1 is LNHDA and CDR2 is SQIVND in the germline V gene (reference sequence). The CDR3 extends over 15 amino acids. CDR3 loop: CASSSGTDNTDTQYF. The CDR3 DNA reads as TGTGCCAGTAGTAGCGGGACAGATAACACAGATACGCAGTATTTT.

This clone showed up just once. The chain combines TRBV30 with TRBJ2-3; D gene unclear. Germline assignment: CDR1 GTSNPN and CDR2 SVGIG (reference sequence). Trimming removed 3 bases at V and 6 bases at J, with 13 bases between. The length of the CDR3 is 13 residues. The chain's CDR3 is CAWSIPSFDTQYF. CDR3 bases: TGTGCCTGGAGCATACCTTCTTTCGATACGCAGTATTTT.

The rearrangement uses TRBV30 and TRBJ1-5, with no clear D. This CDR3 comprises 13 residues. The ends were cut back, 1 base at V and 0 bases at J, with 4 bases in the middle. In germline, CDR1 is GTSNPN, CDR2 SVGIG (reference sequence). CDR3 protein: CAWSETSNQPQHF. In DNA form, the CDR3 reads TGTGCCTGGAGTGAAACTAGCAATCAGCCCCAGCATTTT.